Presented here are 18 T cell receptor beta chains from one specimen sequenced in a study of neoadjuvant nivolumab and ipilimumab in lung cancer. Clones were sequenced by immunoSEQ multiplex PCR, and TCRdb holds only the in-frame ones, with some missing. In the table there are tens of thousands of clones, approximately 82% of which are singletons. The material sequenced was peripheral blood, taken before neoadjuvant nivolumab, alone or with ipilimumab. The receptor set was obtained from an adult with non-small cell lung cancer.

The rearrangement joins TRBV7-2 to TRBJ1-1; D uncertain. CDR1 SGHTA and CDR2 FQGNSA come from the germline V gene. Trimming stripped 3 bases from V and 5 bases from J, with 13 bases between. This CDR3 is built from 14 residues. The CDR3 DNA follows: TGTGCCAGCAGCTTTACAAAGGGTGGTACTGAAGCTTTCTTT. Translation gives CASSFTKGGTEAFF.

The rearrangement links TRBV12-2 to TRBJ2-1; the table assigns TRBD2, which was not confirmed against the DNA. TRBV12-2 is annotated as a pseudogene. This CDR3 comprises 16 residues. Here the CDR3 reads CASRLGRILSYNEQFF. As DNA, the CDR3 is TGTGCAAGTCGCTTAGGGAGGATATTGTCCTACAATGAGCAGTTCTTC.

The chain employs TRBV11-3 and TRBJ2-7, with 9 nucleotides matching TRBD2. This CDR3 has 15 amino acids. Germline CDR1 and CDR2: SGHNT and YENEEA. The J segment lost 2 bases and the V segment lost 0 bases, leaving 2 bases of the junction unmatched. The CDR3 sequence is CASSLEASGTYEQYF. CDR3 bases: TGTGCCAGCAGCTTAGAAGCTAGCGGGACCTACGAGCAGTACTTC. The full variable domain, completed using reference TRBV11-3 and TRBJ2-7, is EAGVVQSPRYKIIEKKQPVAFWCNPISGHNTLYWYLQNLGQGPELLIRYENEEAVDDSQLPKDRFSAERLKGVDSTLKIQPAELGDSAVYLCASSLEASGTYEQYFGPGTRLTVT.

V is TRBV2 and J is TRBJ2-7; perhaps TRBD1 as D (5 bases). The CDR3 covers 13 residues. Germline CDR1 and CDR2: SNHLY and FYNNEI. The ends were cut back, 4 bases at V and 7 bases at J, with 14 bases in the middle. The CDR3 nucleotides are TGTGCCAGCAGTGTACAGGTTCTGGGGGAGCAGTACTTC. Amino acids: CASSVQVLGEQYF.

This chain connects TRBV14 to TRBJ1-1, with D possibly TRBD1 on 6 matching bases. The germline gives CDR1 SGHDN, CDR2 FVKESK. Trimming took 4 bases from V and 2 from J, leaving 11 bases between them. The CDR3 has 14 residues. This chain's CDR3 is CASSRGGGNTEAFF. Here the CDR3 DNA reads TGTGCCAGCAGCCGAGGGGGGGGTAACACTGAAGCTTTCTTT. The full variable domain, its missing parts supplied by reference TRBV14 and TRBJ1-1, is EAGVTQFPSHSVIEKGQTVTLRCDPISGHDNLYWYRRVMGKEIKFLLHFVKESKQDESGMPNNRFLAERTGGTYSTLKVQPAELEDSGVYFCASSRGGGNTEAFFGQGTRLTVV.

The rearrangement uses TRBV10-3 and TRBJ2-6; D unresolved. Looked up from germline, CDR1 is ENHRY and CDR2 is SYGVKD. This CDR3 has 13 amino acids. V was clipped by 10 bases and J by 0 bases, with 7 bases between them. Here the CDR3 reads CATESSGANVLTF. The CDR3 DNA reads as TGTGCCACCGAATCCTCTGGGGCCAACGTCCTGACTTTC.

V is TRBV29-1 and J is TRBJ2-3; 7 bases agree with TRBD2. Germline V lookup: CDR1 SQVTM, CDR2 ANQGSEA. The CDR3 contains 15 residues. Unmatched junction bases numbered 6, after V lost 3 bases and J lost 0 bases. CDR3 sequence reads: CSVERGTTSTDTQYF. The CDR3 DNA reads as TGCAGCGTTGAGCGGGGGACTACTAGCACAGATACGCAGTATTTT.

The chain uses TRBV28 and TRBJ2-7; D perhaps matches TRBD2 (5 bases). The CDR3 runs to 13 residues. Germline V gene lookup returns CDR1 MDHEN and CDR2 SYDVKM. V lost 7 bases and J 4 bases, leaving 14 bases between the germline ends. The chain's CDR3 is CASKLKRLYEQYF. The CDR3 DNA follows: TGTGCCAGCAAACTGAAGCGGCTTTACGAGCAGTACTTC.

The chain recombines TRBV4-1 with TRBJ2-1; D gene uncertain. In germline, CDR1 is MGHRA, CDR2 YSYEKL. Trimming left V 1 base short and J 6 bases short, with 4 bases between. This CDR3 is 12 amino acids long. The CDR3 nucleotides are TGCGCCAGCAGCCAAGCGTCCAATGAGCAGTTCTTC. Translated: CASSQASNEQFF.

The chain is built from TRBV6-1 and TRBJ2-7; D is uncertain. V dropped 8 bases and J dropped 3 bases, with 5 bases sitting between them. Germline V gives CDR1 MNHNS, CDR2 SASEGT. CDR3 length: 10 residues. The CDR3 here is CASSHYEQYF. CDR3 nucleotide sequence: TGTGCCAGCTCCCACTACGAGCAGTACTTC.

This clone was seen only a few times. The chain uses TRBV6-5 and TRBJ2-7, with TRBD1 matching over 7 bases. This CDR3 is 12 amino acids long. CDR1 is MNHEY, CDR2 SVGAGI, per germline. With 8 bases clipped from V and 2 bases from J, the junction kept 3 bases outside the gene matches. CDR3 protein: CASWDRPYEQYF. The CDR3 bases are TGTGCCAGCTGGGACAGACCCTACGAGCAGTACTTC.

V and J are TRBV30 and TRBJ2-1, with 9 bases fitting TRBD2. The CDR3 loop spans 15 amino acids. Germline values: CDR1 GTSNPN, CDR2 SVGIG (reference sequence). Unmatched junction bases numbered 7, after V lost 0 bases and J lost 7 bases. As DNA, the CDR3 is TGTGCCTGGAGTGTTAGCGGGAGCGGAGGGAATGAGCAGTTCTTC. Its translation: CAWSVSGSGGNEQFF.

The chain uses TRBV19 and TRBJ1-2; D is undetermined. The V end lost 5 bases, the J end lost 7 bases, and 14 bases lay between the germline ends. The CDR3 is made up of 13 amino acids. Germline CDR1 LNHDA, CDR2 SQIVND (reference sequence). The DNA of the CDR3 is TGTGCCAGTAGTCCTCGGCCCGCCCTTGGCTACACCTTC. Protein: CASSPRPALGYTF.

This clone was counted once. CDR3 nucleotide sequence: TGCACCAGCAGCCAAGATGAAGCCAGCGGGCAGTATTTT. Translation: CTSSQDEASGQYF. This chain links TRBV1 with TRBJ2-3; the listed D gene, TRBD2, was not tested against the DNA. TRBV1 is labeled a pseudogene. The CDR3 extends over 13 amino acids.

The chain recombines TRBV7-3 with TRBJ2-3; 7 bases line up with TRBD1. The CDR3 is made up of 15 amino acids. Per germline, CDR1 SGHTA and CDR2 FQGTGA. V lost 4 bases and J lost 0; bases outside the gene matches: 4. CDR3 sequence reads: CASSWGTASTDTQYF. CDR3 sequence (DNA): TGTGCCAGCAGCTGGGGGACAGCTAGCACAGATACGCAGTATTTT.

The rearrangement links TRBV11-3 to TRBJ2-7; the D call may be TRBD1 or TRBD2 (5 bases each). The germline V and J ends were trimmed by 5 bases and 3 bases, with 14 bases remaining between them. This CDR3 region has 14 residues. Germline-derived CDR1 and CDR2 are SGHNT and YENEEA. The DNA for the CDR3 is TGTGCCAGCAGCCTCGGGACGGACTTCTACGAGCAGTACTTC. Protein sequence: CASSLGTDFYEQYF.

The chain combines TRBV7-8 with TRBJ2-7; tentative D call: TRBD2 (7 bases). CDR1 SGHVS and CDR2 FQNEAQ come from the germline V gene. The germline V and J ends were trimmed by 8 bases and 7 bases, with 15 bases remaining between them. There are 12 residues in the CDR3. In DNA form, the CDR3 reads TGTGCCAGCCGAGGGGGGGCAAGGGAGCAGTACTTC. Protein sequence: CASRGGAREQYF.

The CDR3 is CASSLRTSRRETQYF. CDR3 nucleotide sequence: TGTGCCAGCAGTCTTCGGACTAGTAGGCGGGAGACCCAGTACTTC. V usage is TRBV6-1 and J usage is TRBJ2-5, with TRBD2 matching 7 bases. The CDR3 loop spans 15 amino acids. J gave up 5 bases and V 5 bases, and 11 bases lay outside the gene matches. CDR1 MNHNS and CDR2 SASEGT come from the germline V gene.